A selection of T cell receptor beta chains follows, all from one sample in a study of shared T cell receptors in the human thymus. Assay used: immunoSEQ multiplex PCR; TCRdb lists only in-frame clones, some missing. The data contain over 650,000 clones, over 75% of them singletons. This same sample was also taken into another study, of human thymus T cells.

The sequenced material came from thymocytes. The receptors derive from a boy under two years old with a congenital heart defect. CDR3s include the opening cysteine and the closing phenylalanine or tryptophan. D genes are given only for firm matches. Size values are once, few and many counts, or a class for expanded clones, and some rows have none.

cdr3_length: 17; v_call: TRBV7-6; j_call: TRBJ2-2; d_call: TRBD2; clone_size: -; cdr3_aa: CASSLGLGLANAGELFF; cdr3_nt: TGTGCCAGCAGCTTAGGGCTGGGACTAGCTAACGCCGGGGAGCTGTTTTTT
cdr3_length: 18; v_call: TRBV14; j_call: TRBJ2-6; d_call: TRBD2; clone_size: -; cdr3_aa: CASSQGEAGAGGANVLTF; cdr3_nt: TGTGCCAGCAGCCAAGGGGAAGCGGGAGCAGGTGGGGCCAACGTCCTGACTTTC
cdr3_length: 13; v_call: TRBV2; j_call: TRBJ2-1; d_call: -; clone_size: once; cdr3_aa: CASRFRKYNEQFF; cdr3_nt: TGTGCCAGCAGATTCAGAAAATACAATGAGCAGTTCTTC
cdr3_length: 14; v_call: TRBV6-5; j_call: TRBJ2-7; d_call: TRBD2; clone_size: -; cdr3_aa: CASSDKLAGYEQYF; cdr3_nt: TGTGCCAGCAGCGACAAATTAGCGGGGTACGAGCAGTACTTC
cdr3_length: 14; v_call: TRBV7-2; j_call: TRBJ1-6; d_call: TRBD1; clone_size: -; cdr3_aa: CASSYTGDNSPLHF; cdr3_nt: TGTGCCAGCAGCTATACAGGGGATAATTCACCCCTCCACTTT
cdr3_length: 20; v_call: TRBV10-3; j_call: TRBJ2-1; d_call: TRBD2; clone_size: -; cdr3_aa: CAISEEGLAGGNEKTNEQFF; cdr3_nt: TGTGCCATCAGTGAGGAGGGACTAGCGGGGGGGAATGAGAAGACGAATGAGCAGTTCTTC
cdr3_length: 18; v_call: TRBV5-4; j_call: TRBJ2-3; d_call: -; clone_size: -; cdr3_aa: CASSRMTPNISSTDTQYF; cdr3_nt: TGTGCCAGCAGCCGAATGACTCCCAATATAAGTAGCACAGATACGCAGTATTTT
cdr3_length: 17; v_call: TRBV4-3; j_call: TRBJ1-1; d_call: -; clone_size: -; cdr3_aa: CASSQDIGSSENTEAFF; cdr3_nt: TGCGCCAGCAGCCAAGATATCGGGTCCTCAGAGAACACTGAAGCTTTCTTT
cdr3_length: 16; v_call: TRBV6-1; j_call: TRBJ2-5; d_call: TRBD1; clone_size: -; cdr3_aa: CASSEALQGAQETQYF; cdr3_nt: TGTGCCAGCAGTGAAGCCCTACAGGGGGCACAAGAGACCCAGTACTTC
cdr3_length: 12; v_call: TRBV6-1; j_call: TRBJ2-3; d_call: -; clone_size: -; cdr3_aa: CASMTSTDTQYF; cdr3_nt: TGTGCCAGCATGACTAGCACAGATACGCAGTATTTT
cdr3_length: 20; v_call: TRBV11-2; j_call: TRBJ2-2; d_call: -; clone_size: -; cdr3_aa: CASSLDPIKRLTKNTGELFF; cdr3_nt: TGTGCCAGCAGCTTAGATCCAATTAAGAGGCTCACGAAGAACACCGGGGAGCTGTTTTTT
cdr3_length: 16; v_call: TRBV5-1; j_call: TRBJ1-2; d_call: -; clone_size: -; cdr3_aa: CASSLVPSDFNYGYTF; cdr3_nt: TGCGCCAGCAGCTTGGTTCCGTCCGACTTTAACTATGGCTACACCTTC
cdr3_length: 14; v_call: TRBV4-3; j_call: TRBJ2-2; d_call: -; clone_size: few; cdr3_aa: CASSQEIKPGELFF; cdr3_nt: TGCGCCAGCAGCCAAGAAATAAAGCCCGGGGAGCTGTTTTTT
cdr3_length: 12; v_call: TRBV12-5; j_call: TRBJ2-5; d_call: TRBD2; clone_size: -; cdr3_aa: CASVLAGETQYF; cdr3_nt: TGTGCTAGTGTACTAGCGGGGGAGACCCAGTACTTC
cdr3_length: 16; v_call: TRBV27; j_call: TRBJ2-1; d_call: -; clone_size: -; cdr3_aa: CASSMPGASSYNEQFF; cdr3_nt: TGTGCCAGCAGTATGCCGGGAGCTAGCTCCTACAATGAGCAGTTCTTC
cdr3_length: 17; v_call: TRBV30; j_call: TRBJ2-3; d_call: TRBD1; clone_size: few; cdr3_aa: CAWSKGTKGARTDTQYF; cdr3_nt: TGTGCCTGGAGTAAAGGGACCAAGGGGGCGAGGACAGATACGCAGTATTTT
cdr3_length: 20; v_call: TRBV6-1; j_call: TRBJ1-5; d_call: TRBD1; clone_size: -; cdr3_aa: CASSVEGAGTGTPRNQPQHF; cdr3_nt: TGTGCCAGCAGTGTTGAGGGGGCCGGGACAGGGACCCCTCGGAATCAGCCCCAGCATTTT
cdr3_length: 16; v_call: TRBV5-1; j_call: TRBJ2-7; d_call: TRBD1; clone_size: -; cdr3_aa: CASSLVLGDRTYEQYF; cdr3_nt: TGCGCCAGCAGCTTGGTCCTGGGGGACAGGACCTACGAGCAGTACTTC
cdr3_length: 14; v_call: TRBV5-8; j_call: TRBJ1-2; d_call: -; clone_size: once; cdr3_aa: CASSRQGPNYGYTF; cdr3_nt: TGTGCCAGCAGCCGTCAGGGGCCCAACTATGGCTACACCTTC
cdr3_length: 19; v_call: TRBV4-3; j_call: TRBJ2-1; d_call: -; clone_size: -; cdr3_aa: CASSQDVLPPGQGAREQFF; cdr3_nt: TGCGCCAGCAGCCAAGATGTCTTACCTCCGGGACAAGGGGCCCGTGAGCAGTTCTTC
cdr3_length: 16; v_call: TRBV5-6; j_call: TRBJ1-5; d_call: TRBD1; clone_size: once; cdr3_aa: CASSLGTGAHNQPQHF; cdr3_nt: TGTGCCAGCAGCTTGGGGACAGGGGCACACAATCAGCCCCAGCATTTT
cdr3_length: 16; v_call: TRBV4-1; j_call: TRBJ2-1; d_call: TRBD2; clone_size: -; cdr3_aa: CASSQDRLAGHNEQFF; cdr3_nt: TGCGCCAGCAGCCAAGACCGACTAGCGGGCCACAATGAGCAGTTCTTC
cdr3_length: 14; v_call: TRBV2; j_call: TRBJ1-1; d_call: TRBD1; clone_size: -; cdr3_aa: CASSDNRGFPEAFF; cdr3_nt: TGTGCCAGCAGTGATAACAGGGGGTTCCCTGAAGCTTTCTTT
cdr3_length: 16; v_call: TRBV4-1; j_call: TRBJ1-6; d_call: TRBD1; clone_size: -; cdr3_aa: CASSLRDSHYNSPLHF; cdr3_nt: TGCGCCAGCAGCCTAAGGGACAGCCACTATAATTCACCCCTCCACTTT
cdr3_length: 17; v_call: TRBV4-3; j_call: TRBJ1-2; d_call: -; clone_size: -; cdr3_aa: CASSHRPTRQVLYGYTF; cdr3_nt: TGCGCCAGCAGCCACCGACCCACCCGCCAGGTTTTATATGGCTACACCTTC
cdr3_length: 16; v_call: TRBV18; j_call: TRBJ2-4; d_call: TRBD1; clone_size: few; cdr3_aa: CASSPPFGQGRDIQYF; cdr3_nt: TGTGCCAGCTCACCACCATTCGGACAGGGTCGTGACATTCAGTACTTC
cdr3_length: 15; v_call: TRBV28; j_call: TRBJ1-2; d_call: TRBD1; clone_size: -; cdr3_aa: CASSIRDRVKDGYTF; cdr3_nt: TGTGCCAGCAGTATACGGGACAGGGTCAAAGATGGCTACACCTTC
cdr3_length: 17; v_call: TRBV4-3; j_call: TRBJ2-2; d_call: TRBD2; clone_size: -; cdr3_aa: CASSQAGGTSNTGELFF; cdr3_nt: TGCGCCAGCAGCCAAGCGGGGGGGACATCGAACACCGGGGAGCTGTTTTTT
cdr3_length: 14; v_call: TRBV6-1; j_call: TRBJ1-3; d_call: -; clone_size: few; cdr3_aa: CASSSGNSGNTIYF; cdr3_nt: TGTGCCAGCAGCTCAGGGAACTCTGGAAACACCATATATTTT
cdr3_length: 18; v_call: TRBV7-6; j_call: TRBJ2-1; d_call: TRBD1; clone_size: -; cdr3_aa: CASSPHPEGDRVYNEQFF; cdr3_nt: TGTGCCAGCAGCCCGCATCCTGAGGGGGACAGGGTCTACAATGAGCAGTTCTTC
cdr3_length: 11; v_call: TRBV20-1; j_call: TRBJ2-7; d_call: TRBD1; clone_size: -; cdr3_aa: CSASRQGQQYF; cdr3_nt: TGCAGTGCTAGCAGACAGGGTCAGCAGTACTTC
cdr3_length: 15; v_call: TRBV11-2; j_call: TRBJ2-7; d_call: TRBD2; clone_size: -; cdr3_aa: CASSTLSGGSYEQYF; cdr3_nt: TGTGCCAGCAGCACTCTTAGCGGGGGGTCCTACGAGCAGTACTTC
cdr3_length: 21; v_call: TRBV9; j_call: TRBJ2-6; d_call: TRBD1; clone_size: -; cdr3_aa: CASSPRGPDRVTHSGANVLTF; cdr3_nt: TGTGCCAGCAGCCCGAGGGGACCTGACAGGGTTACTCACTCTGGGGCCAACGTCCTGACTTTC
cdr3_length: 14; v_call: TRBV5-6; j_call: TRBJ1-1; d_call: -; clone_size: -; cdr3_aa: CASSSRQERTEAFF; cdr3_nt: TGTGCCAGCAGTTCTAGACAGGAGAGGACTGAAGCTTTCTTT
cdr3_length: 15; v_call: TRBV2; j_call: TRBJ2-1; d_call: -; clone_size: once; cdr3_aa: CASRGAGRRDNEQFF; cdr3_nt: TGTGCCAGCAGGGGGGCGGGCAGACGGGACAATGAGCAGTTCTTC
cdr3_length: 15; v_call: TRBV5-4; j_call: TRBJ1-1; d_call: -; clone_size: -; cdr3_aa: CASSLESPKNTEAFF; cdr3_nt: TGTGCCAGCAGCTTGGAATCCCCCAAGAACACTGAAGCTTTCTTT
cdr3_length: 13; v_call: TRBV4-3; j_call: TRBJ2-1; d_call: -; clone_size: -; cdr3_aa: CASSQREDNEQFF; cdr3_nt: TGCGCCAGCAGCCAGCGGGAAGACAATGAGCAGTTCTTC
cdr3_length: 13; v_call: TRBV10-3; j_call: TRBJ1-5; d_call: TRBD1; clone_size: -; cdr3_aa: CAISEDREQPQHF; cdr3_nt: TGTGCCATCAGTGAAGACAGGGAACAGCCCCAGCATTTT
cdr3_length: 14; v_call: TRBV4-3; j_call: TRBJ2-1; d_call: TRBD1; clone_size: -; cdr3_aa: CASSQSTGDNEQFF; cdr3_nt: TGCGCCAGCAGCCAAAGCACAGGGGACAATGAGCAGTTCTTC
cdr3_length: 13; v_call: TRBV19; j_call: TRBJ2-1; d_call: TRBD2; clone_size: -; cdr3_aa: CASRGGGFHEQFF; cdr3_nt: TGTGCCAGTAGGGGGGGAGGGTTCCATGAGCAGTTCTTC
cdr3_length: 13; v_call: TRBV2; j_call: TRBJ2-5; d_call: TRBD2; clone_size: -; cdr3_aa: CARAGTSWETQYF; cdr3_nt: TGTGCCAGAGCTGGGACTAGCTGGGAGACCCAGTACTTC
cdr3_length: 17; v_call: TRBV4-1; j_call: TRBJ2-5; d_call: TRBD2; clone_size: -; cdr3_aa: CASSQLRTGTIQETQYF; cdr3_nt: TGCGCCAGCAGCCAGCTGAGAACCGGGACTATCCAAGAGACCCAGTACTTC
cdr3_length: 14; v_call: TRBV5-4; j_call: TRBJ2-5; d_call: TRBD1; clone_size: -; cdr3_aa: CASSRGQTQETQYF; cdr3_nt: TGTGCCAGCAGCCGGGGACAGACCCAAGAGACCCAGTACTTC
cdr3_length: 14; v_call: TRBV27; j_call: TRBJ2-7; d_call: -; clone_size: -; cdr3_aa: CASSPRASPYEQYF; cdr3_nt: TGTGCCAGCAGTCCTCGGGCTAGCCCCTACGAGCAGTACTTC
cdr3_length: 15; v_call: TRBV5-1; j_call: TRBJ2-7; d_call: -; clone_size: -; cdr3_aa: CASSILQGFSYEQYF; cdr3_nt: TGCGCCAGCAGCATACTCCAGGGTTTCTCCTACGAGCAGTACTTC
cdr3_length: 13; v_call: TRBV27; j_call: TRBJ2-7; d_call: TRBD1; clone_size: -; cdr3_aa: CASRDRGPYEQYF; cdr3_nt: TGTGCCAGCAGGGACAGGGGTCCCTACGAGCAGTACTTC
cdr3_length: 16; v_call: TRBV28; j_call: TRBJ2-3; d_call: -; clone_size: -; cdr3_aa: CASSLSTGSLQDTQYF; cdr3_nt: TGTGCCAGCAGTTTAAGTACAGGGAGTCTTCAAGATACGCAGTATTTT
cdr3_length: 16; v_call: TRBV7-9; j_call: TRBJ1-4; d_call: TRBD1; clone_size: -; cdr3_aa: CASLRTGGEANEKLFF; cdr3_nt: TGTGCCAGCCTTAGGACAGGGGGCGAAGCTAATGAAAAACTGTTTTTT
cdr3_length: 17; v_call: TRBV7-2; j_call: TRBJ1-5; d_call: -; clone_size: -; cdr3_aa: CASSQGLDEEWSQPQHF; cdr3_nt: TGTGCCAGCAGCCAGGGGCTTGACGAGGAGTGGAGTCAGCCCCAGCATTTT
cdr3_length: 13; v_call: TRBV5-6; j_call: TRBJ2-1; d_call: TRBD2; clone_size: -; cdr3_aa: CASSLSGEGEQFF; cdr3_nt: TGTGCCAGCAGCTTATCTGGGGAGGGTGAGCAGTTCTTC
cdr3_length: 16; v_call: TRBV5-5; j_call: TRBJ2-3; d_call: TRBD2; clone_size: -; cdr3_aa: CASSSLAGGPEDTQYF; cdr3_nt: TGTGCCAGCAGCTCACTAGCGGGGGGGCCGGAAGATACGCAGTATTTT
cdr3_length: 17; v_call: TRBV28; j_call: TRBJ2-1; d_call: -; clone_size: -; cdr3_aa: CASSLSSLKDPYNEQFF; cdr3_nt: TGTGCCAGCAGTTTATCTAGCCTCAAAGACCCCTACAATGAGCAGTTCTTC
cdr3_length: 15; v_call: TRBV6-6; j_call: TRBJ1-2; d_call: TRBD1; clone_size: -; cdr3_aa: CASTERDRGNYGYTF; cdr3_nt: TGTGCCAGCACCGAGCGGGACAGGGGAAACTATGGCTACACCTTC
cdr3_length: 14; v_call: TRBV28; j_call: TRBJ1-2; d_call: TRBD1; clone_size: -; cdr3_aa: CASTSGQVNYGYTF; cdr3_nt: TGTGCCAGCACCTCGGGACAGGTTAACTATGGCTACACCTTC
cdr3_length: 14; v_call: TRBV12-5; j_call: TRBJ2-4; d_call: -; clone_size: -; cdr3_aa: CASGRGGFKNIQYF; cdr3_nt: TGTGCTAGTGGTAGGGGGGGCTTCAAAAACATTCAGTACTTC
cdr3_length: 17; v_call: TRBV4-3; j_call: TRBJ1-1; d_call: -; clone_size: -; cdr3_aa: CASSQDQFRGVDTEAFF; cdr3_nt: TGCGCCAGCAGCCAAGATCAATTCAGGGGCGTAGACACTGAAGCTTTCTTT
cdr3_length: 14; v_call: TRBV6-1; j_call: TRBJ2-7; d_call: TRBD2; clone_size: -; cdr3_aa: CATKMRGVFYEQYF; cdr3_nt: TGTGCCACCAAAATGCGGGGGGTCTTCTACGAGCAGTACTTC
cdr3_length: 15; v_call: TRBV5-1; j_call: TRBJ1-5; d_call: TRBD1; clone_size: -; cdr3_aa: CASSLEGQGNQPQHF; cdr3_nt: TGCGCCAGCAGCTTGGAGGGACAGGGAAATCAGCCCCAGCATTTT
cdr3_length: 17; v_call: TRBV27; j_call: TRBJ1-2; d_call: -; clone_size: -; cdr3_aa: CASSFYKGMGLNYGYTF; cdr3_nt: TGTGCCAGCAGTTTTTATAAGGGGATGGGCCTTAACTATGGCTACACCTTC